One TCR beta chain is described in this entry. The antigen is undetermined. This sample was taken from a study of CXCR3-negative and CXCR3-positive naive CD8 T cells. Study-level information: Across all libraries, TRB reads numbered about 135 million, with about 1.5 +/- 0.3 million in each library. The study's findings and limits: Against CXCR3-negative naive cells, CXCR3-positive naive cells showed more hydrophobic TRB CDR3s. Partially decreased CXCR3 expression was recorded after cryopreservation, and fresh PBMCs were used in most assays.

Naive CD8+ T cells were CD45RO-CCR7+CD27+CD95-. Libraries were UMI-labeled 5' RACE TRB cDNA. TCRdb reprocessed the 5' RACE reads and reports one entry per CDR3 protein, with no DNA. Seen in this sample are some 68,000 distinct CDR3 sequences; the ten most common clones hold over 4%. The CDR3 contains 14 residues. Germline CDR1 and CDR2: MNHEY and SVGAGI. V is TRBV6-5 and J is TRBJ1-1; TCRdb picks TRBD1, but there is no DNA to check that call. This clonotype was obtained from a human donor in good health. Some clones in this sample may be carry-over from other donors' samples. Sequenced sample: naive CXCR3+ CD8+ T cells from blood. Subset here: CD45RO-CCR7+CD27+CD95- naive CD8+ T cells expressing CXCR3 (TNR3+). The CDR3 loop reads CASRPRGANTEAFF.